This is a list of T cell receptor beta chains from one sample in a study of blood T cell repertoires in COVID-19. Repertoires were generated with immunoSEQ multiplex PCR, while TCRdb's copy carries only in-frame clones and drops some. This table holds under 250,000 clones, roughly 90% found once. The sample comprised peripheral blood. The origin of the receptors is a man aged 55-75 years with COVID-19, enrolled during active disease. CDR3s include the opening cysteine and the closing phenylalanine or tryptophan. Fields, in order: clone size, J gene, V gene, D gene, CDR3 protein, CDR3 DNA. D genes are given only for firm matches. Size is stated for part of the rows, as once, few or many counts, or as a class when the clone is expanded.

size: NA; J: TRBJ2-7; V: TRBV2; D: NA; CDR3: CASSEGYSGYEQYF; DNA: TGTGCCAGCAGTGAAGGGTATAGCGGCTACGAGCAGTACTTC
size: NA; J: TRBJ1-5; V: TRBV11-3; D: TRBD1; CDR3: CASSKDRDQPQHF; DNA: TGTGCCAGCAGCAAAGACAGGGATCAGCCCCAGCATTTT
size: NA; J: TRBJ1-2; V: TRBV28; D: NA; CDR3: CASSELRGTSF; DNA: TGTGCCAGCAGTGAGCTGCGTGGGACTTCCTTC
size: NA; J: TRBJ1-6; V: TRBV28; D: TRBD1; CDR3: CASSSGQGSPLHF; DNA: TGTGCCAGCAGTTCGGGACAGGGATCACCCCTCCACTTT
size: NA; J: TRBJ1-2; V: TRBV6-1; D: NA; CDR3: CASSERDGYTF; DNA: TGTGCCAGCAGTGAGAGAGATGGCTACACCTTC
size: NA; J: TRBJ1-4; V: TRBV7-9; D: TRBD1; CDR3: CASSLATGTVVQKLFF; DNA: TGTGCCAGCAGCTTGGCGACCGGGACAGTGGTCCAAAAACTGTTTTTT
size: once; J: TRBJ2-7; V: TRBV2; D: NA; CDR3: CASRAAVSYEQYF; DNA: TGTGCCAGCAGGGCGGCCGTCTCCTACGAGCAGTACTTC
size: once; J: TRBJ1-4; V: TRBV28; D: TRBD1; CDR3: CASSQGDRQYEKLFF; DNA: TGTGCCAGCTCCCAGGGGGACCGACAGTATGAAAAACTGTTTTTT
size: NA; J: TRBJ2-2; V: TRBV7-2; D: TRBD2; CDR3: CASSSLAGGTGELFF; DNA: TGTGCCAGCAGCTCACTAGCGGGGGGGACCGGGGAGCTGTTTTTT
size: NA; J: TRBJ2-7; V: TRBV9; D: NA; CDR3: CASSTGTPPYEQYF; DNA: TGTGCCAGCAGCACCGGGACACCTCCCTACGAGCAGTACTTC
size: NA; J: TRBJ1-2; V: TRBV6-2/TRBV6-3; D: NA; CDR3: CASSYTVNYGYTF; DNA: TGTGCCAGCAGTTATACGGTGAACTATGGCTACACCTTC
size: NA; J: TRBJ1-2; V: TRBV9; D: NA; CDR3: CASSVVEGTGYTF; DNA: TGTGCCAGCAGCGTAGTGGAGGGAACTGGCTACACCTTC
size: NA; J: TRBJ1-5; V: TRBV10-3; D: TRBD1; CDR3: CAISETNRGQDAQHF; DNA: TGTGCCATCAGTGAGACTAACCGCGGACAGGACGCCCAGCATTTT
size: few; J: TRBJ1-1; V: TRBV7-3; D: NA; CDR3: CASSLYSSGTEAFF; DNA: TGTGCCAGCAGCTTATACAGCTCTGGCACTGAAGCTTTCTTT
size: NA; J: TRBJ1-6; V: TRBV27; D: TRBD1; CDR3: CASRLGTGPSSPLHF; DNA: TGTGCCAGCAGACTTGGGACAGGGCCATCTTCACCCCTCCACTTT
size: NA; J: TRBJ2-7; V: TRBV6-5; D: TRBD1; CDR3: CASSSSGQGSYEQYF; DNA: TGTGCCAGCAGTTCTTCAGGACAGGGGTCCTACGAGCAGTACTTC
size: NA; J: TRBJ2-7; V: TRBV18; D: NA; CDR3: CASSPQNEYEQYF; DNA: TGTGCCAGCTCACCACAGAACGAGTACGAGCAGTACTTC
size: once; J: TRBJ1-2; V: TRBV7-8; D: NA; CDR3: CASSPRRPDNYGYTF; DNA: TGTGCCAGCAGCCCAAGGAGGCCGGATAACTATGGCTACACCTTC
size: NA; J: TRBJ1-2; V: TRBV5-6; D: NA; CDR3: CASSLRGGTGNYGYTF; DNA: TGTGCCAGCAGCTTGAGGGGTGGTACAGGGAACTATGGCTACACCTTC
size: once; J: TRBJ1-6; V: TRBV7-3; D: NA; CDR3: CASSLAGPGSDSPLHF; DNA: TGTGCCAGCAGCCTAGCTGGGCCCGGGAGTGATTCACCCCTCCACTTT
size: NA; J: TRBJ2-1; V: TRBV29-1; D: TRBD1; CDR3: CSVGIFGTGPVNEQFF; DNA: TGCAGCGTTGGAATTTTTGGGACAGGGCCGGTCAATGAGCAGTTCTTC
size: NA; J: TRBJ2-2; V: TRBV13; D: TRBD2; CDR3: CASVSASGRGTGELFF; DNA: TGTGCCAGCGTGTCAGCTAGCGGGAGAGGCACCGGGGAGCTGTTTTTT
size: NA; J: TRBJ1-1; V: TRBV19; D: NA; CDR3: CASRIVTNMNTEAFF; DNA: TGTGCCAGTCGGATTGTGACAAACATGAACACTGAAGCTTTCTTT
size: NA; J: TRBJ1-5; V: TRBV7-9; D: NA; CDR3: CASSPAPGVQGNQPQHF; DNA: TGTGCCAGCAGTCCCGCCCCCGGGGTTCAAGGCAATCAGCCCCAGCATTTT
size: NA; J: TRBJ2-1; V: TRBV4-3; D: TRBD1; CDR3: CASSQTDRLNNEQFF; DNA: TGCGCCAGCAGCCAAACGGACAGGTTGAACAATGAGCAGTTCTTC
size: NA; J: TRBJ1-2; V: TRBV3-1/TRBV3-2; D: NA; CDR3: CASSQGRWQIYGYTF; DNA: TGTGCCAGCAGCCAGGGGAGGTGGCAGATTTATGGCTACACCTTC
size: NA; J: TRBJ1-5; V: TRBV5-6; D: TRBD1; CDR3: CASSHYRDSRNNQPQHF; DNA: TGTGCCAGCAGCCATTACCGGGACAGTCGCAACAATCAGCCCCAGCATTTT
size: NA; J: TRBJ2-7; V: TRBV11-2; D: TRBD2; CDR3: CASSPRRGLAGEAQYF; DNA: TGTGCCAGCAGCCCCCGCCGAGGACTAGCGGGAGAAGCGCAGTACTTC
size: NA; J: TRBJ1-5; V: TRBV19; D: NA; CDR3: CASSITGGSQPQHF; DNA: TGTGCCAGTAGTATCACTGGGGGCAGTCAGCCCCAGCATTTT
size: once; J: TRBJ2-7; V: TRBV3-1/TRBV3-2; D: TRBD1; CDR3: CASSRVLQGEQYF; DNA: TGTGCCAGCAGCCGAGTACTACAGGGGGAGCAGTACTTC
size: NA; J: TRBJ1-2; V: TRBV5-5; D: TRBD1; CDR3: CASSPGQGNGYTF; DNA: TGTGCCAGCAGCCCGGGACAGGGGAATGGCTACACCTTC